The 8 T cell receptor beta chains below were found in one sample sequenced in a study of technical replicates of blood from a handful of donors. Data came from immunoSEQ multiplex PCR; TCRdb stores just in-frame clones and leaves some out. The sample consists of tens of thousands of clones, more than 80% of them appearing once. Sequencing used PBMCs. The receptors stem from a human donor in good health. Some clones in this sample may be carry-over from other donors' samples.

The J gene is TRBJ1-1, the V gene TRBV2; a weak D match, TRBD1 (6 bases). The V and J ends lost 10 bases and 1 base respectively, with 19 bases between them. CDR1 and CDR2 from the germline V gene are SNHLY and FYNNEI. The CDR3 length is 15 residues. CDR3 amino acids: CATSPPGGRNTEAFF. The CDR3 nucleotides read TGTGCCACCTCCCCCCCCGGGGGGCGGAACACTGAAGCTTTCTTT.

The rearrangement links TRBV10-3 to TRBJ2-7, with D unclear. Germline values: CDR1 ENHRY, CDR2 SYGVKD. The CDR3 totals 14 residues. V was cut by 7 bases and J by 0 bases, with 13 bases left in between. CDR3 nucleotides: TGTGCCATCACCGTCGACTCTCTCTCCTACGAGCAGTACTTC. Residues: CAITVDSLSYEQYF.

This clone was seen a few times. V usage is TRBV6-5 and J usage is TRBJ1-2; maybe TRBD1 (5 bases). This CDR3 is built from 15 residues. V gave up 4 bases and J gave up 5 bases, with 17 bases separating them. Germline CDR1 and CDR2: MNHEY and SVGAGI. CDR3 sequence: CASSSRDRPTYGYTF. DNA for the CDR3: TGTGCCAGCAGTTCCCGTGACAGACCCACTTATGGCTACACCTTC.

This chain uses TRBV5-1 with TRBJ1-1; D is possibly TRBD1 (5 bases). Germline assignment: CDR1 SGHRS and CDR2 YFSETQ. The ends were cut back, 2 bases at V and 0 bases at J, with 8 bases in the middle. CDR3 length: 14 amino acids. The CDR3 DNA sequence: TGCGCCAGCAGCTTTCAGGGAATGAACACTGAAGCTTTCTTT. It codes for CASSFQGMNTEAFF.

This sequence joins TRBV11-2 and TRBJ2-3; 9 bases agree with TRBD2. With 4 bases clipped from V and 7 bases from J, the junction kept 9 bases outside the gene matches. CDR1 and CDR2 from the germline V gene are SGHAT and FQNNGV. CDR3 length equals 15 residues. The CDR3 DNA reads TGTGCCAGCAGCTATAGCGGGGGCTCCAGGTATACGCAGTATTTT. Its translation: CASSYSGGSRYTQYF.

The chain carries TRBV7-2 and TRBJ2-7, with D possibly being TRBD1 (5 bases). This CDR3 has 14 amino acids. Germline CDR1 and CDR2: SGHTA and FQGNSA. The V gene lost 6 bases and the J gene lost 3 bases, with 15 bases spanning the gap. CDR3 residues: CASSSATGVYEQYF. CDR3 sequence (DNA): TGTGCCAGCAGTTCAGCTACAGGAGTCTACGAGCAGTACTTC.

The chain combines TRBV5-1 with TRBJ2-7; 7 bases fit TRBD2. V shed 4 bases, J shed 2 bases, and the junction held 6 bases outside the gene matches. Looked up from germline, CDR1 is SGHRS and CDR2 is YFSETQ. The CDR3 is 14 residues long. The CDR3 region is CASSHGGGAYEQYF. The CDR3 DNA is TGCGCCAGCAGCCATGGTGGGGGGGCCTACGAGCAGTACTTC.

This clone is classed as medium-sized (0.01 to 0.1%). The chain recombines TRBV5-1 with TRBJ2-1; 8 bases are shared with TRBD2. With V trimmed by 4 bases and J by 3 bases, 3 bases remained unmatched. The CDR3 is made up of 14 amino acids. Germline CDR1 is SGHRS and CDR2 is YFSETQ. CDR3 in amino acids: CASSQSGGYNEQFF. CDR3 coding DNA: TGCGCCAGCAGCCAGAGCGGGGGCTACAATGAGCAGTTCTTC.